Here is one TCR beta chain with its context. Its antigen remains unidentified. The sample originates from a study of shared clonotypes between healthy human individuals. Whole-study findings and limits: Generation of non-shared clonotypes was less probable than generation of clonotypes shared by all four donors. As a rule, naive subsets had a larger estimated richness than memory subsets. Measured sharing among donors was expected to vary with sequencing depth.

V lost 0 bases to trimming and J lost 4 bases, with 11 bases between them. CDR1 is SGHRS, CDR2 YFSETQ, per germline. This CDR3 has 15 residues. Terminally differentiated effector memory CD45RA+ cells were excluded from the naive CD8 cells, which were CD45RO-negative and positively selected for CCR7. A 200 ng quantity of DNA, tens of thousands of T cell genomes, went into the sorted-subset replicate PCRs. The assay was immunoSEQ multiplex PCR, and TCRdb's table has in-frame clones only and misses some. This table holds around 1,900,000 clones, roughly 95% found once. This chain uses TRBV5-1 with TRBJ1-3; D is unclear. This clonotype originated in a man between 18 and 35 years old in good health. Some clones in this sample may be carry-over from other donors' samples. Sequences were obtained from naive CD8+ T cells from PBMCs. The CDR3 is CASSLGAGIGNTIYF. CDR3 in DNA: TGCGCCAGCAGCTTGGGTGCCGGGATCGGAAACACCATATATTTT. Combining the CDR3 with reference TRBV5-1 and TRBJ1-3 gives the whole variable domain KAGVTQTPRYLIKTRGQQVTLSCSPISGHRSVSWYQQTPGQGLQFLFEYFSETQRNKGNFPGRFSGRQFSNSRSEMNVSTLELGDSALYLCASSLGAGIGNTIYFGEGSWLTVV.